Shown below are 30 T cell receptor beta chains from a single sample sequenced in a study of blood T cell repertoires in COVID-19. The assay was immunoSEQ multiplex PCR, and TCRdb's table has in-frame clones only and misses some. The profile covers roughly 100,000 clones, with about 72% appearing a single time and about 9.3% taken by the ten largest. The sequencing sample was made of peripheral blood. Receptor source: a man between 60 and 75 years old with active or convalescent COVID-19.

This clone was seen a single time. V and J are TRBV5-4 and TRBJ1-2; D perhaps matches TRBD1 (6 bases). Deletions cut 3 bases from V and 1 base from J, with 16 bases between. CDR1 is SGHNT and CDR2 is YYREEE in the germline V gene (reference sequence). The CDR3 consists of 16 residues. CDR3 sequence (DNA): TGTGCCAGCAGCTCACCGGGACACCGTTTTAACTATGGCTACACCTTC. Protein: CASSSPGHRFNYGYTF.

This chain connects TRBV10-3 to TRBJ1-2; D not certain. There are 14 residues in the CDR3. Trimming removed 2 bases from V and 4 bases from J, with 11 bases in between. Germline values: CDR1 ENHRY, CDR2 SYGVKD. The CDR3 sequence is CAISETGEGYGYTF. CDR3 sequence (DNA): TGTGCCATCAGTGAGACCGGGGAGGGCTATGGCTACACCTTC.

This chain links TRBV15 with TRBJ1-1; 10 bases agree with TRBD1. The germline gives CDR1 LNHNV, CDR2 YYDKDF (reference sequence). Trimming took 1 base from V and 7 from J; bases not matched to a gene: 3. This CDR3 has 14 amino acids. The CDR3 coding sequence is TGTGCCACCAGCAGAGGACAGGGGGCTTTTGAAGCTTTCTTT. Its protein product is CATSRGQGAFEAFF.

The chain joins TRBV12-5 to TRBJ1-2, with a possible D match to TRBD1 (5 bases). The CDR3 is made up of 13 amino acids. Looked up from germline, CDR1 is LGHNT and CDR2 is FRNRAP. V dropped 4 bases and J dropped 4 bases, with 10 bases sitting between them. For the CDR3, the DNA is TGTGCTAGTGGTTCCACAGGCGGCTATGGCTACACCTTC. Amino acids: CASGSTGGYGYTF.

The chain is built from TRBV4-1 and TRBJ1-1; 12 bases are a match to TRBD1. J lost 5 bases, V lost 1 base, and 11 bases had no gene match. There are 18 residues in the CDR3. Germline values: CDR1 MGHRA, CDR2 YSYEKL. The DNA for the CDR3 is TGCGCCAGCAGCCAAGGCCCCCAGGGACAGGGGGCAAATACTGAAGCTTTCTTT. This translates into CASSQGPQGQGANTEAFF.

The CDR3 sequence is CASSFISGMGYEQFF. CDR3 sequence (DNA): TGTGCCAGCAGCTTTATTAGCGGGATGGGCTATGAGCAGTTCTTC. J is TRBJ2-1 and V is TRBV11-3, with 8 bases lining up with TRBD2. This CDR3 is 15 amino acids long. Germline trimming cut 3 bases from V and 8 bases from J; bases unmatched to any gene: 9. In germline, CDR1 is SGHNT, CDR2 YENEEA.

The V and J genes are TRBV6-4 and TRBJ1-2; the D is unclear. Trimming shortened V by 0 bases and J by 8 bases, and 19 bases separated the two germline ends. There are 16 residues in the CDR3. CDR1 and CDR2 from the germline V gene are MRHNA and SNTAGT. CDR3 DNA: TGTGCCAGCAGTGACTCGATAGACCGGGGAAGTTGGGGCTACACCTTC. Amino acids: CASSDSIDRGSWGYTF.

The V call is TRBV5-1, the J call TRBJ1-5, with D possibly being TRBD1 (6 bases). V lost 0 bases, J lost 5 bases, and 15 bases lay in between. Germline CDR1 SGHRS, CDR2 YFSETQ. The CDR3 has 16 residues. The CDR3 here is CASSLGVGGGDQPQHF. In nucleotides, the CDR3 is TGCGCCAGCAGCTTGGGGGTTGGGGGGGGCGATCAGCCCCAGCATTTT.

This clone was found a few times. This chain uses TRBV7-3 with TRBJ2-1; 13 bases agree with TRBD2. V lost 5 bases to trimming and J lost 6 bases; unmatched junction nucleotides: 4. Germline CDR1 is SGHTA and CDR2 is FQGTGA. The CDR3 totals 15 residues. Written as DNA, the CDR3 is TGTGCCAGCAGCGACCGACTAGCGGGAGGCAATGAGCAGTTCTTC. It translates to CASSDRLAGGNEQFF.

The chain joins TRBV4-1 to TRBJ2-1; 8 bases are shared with TRBD2. CDR1 and CDR2 from the germline V gene are MGHRA and YSYEKL. Germline trimming cut 1 base from V and 0 bases from J; bases unmatched to any gene: 8. The CDR3 consists of 18 residues. The CDR3 DNA follows: TGCGCCAGCAGCCAAGGGGCTAGCGGGTTTAGCTCCTACAATGAGCAGTTCTTC. Its protein product is CASSQGASGFSSYNEQFF.

The V gene is TRBV7-6, the J gene TRBJ2-3, with 7 bases lining up with TRBD2. V shed 2 bases, J shed 0 bases, and the junction held 2 bases outside the gene matches. CDR3 length: 15 residues. The V gene's germline CDR1 is SGHVS and CDR2 FNYEAQ. CDR3 in DNA: TGTGCCAGCAGCTTATCGGGAGGTAGCACAGATACGCAGTATTTT. Protein sequence: CASSLSGGSTDTQYF. Based on the CDR3 plus reference TRBV7-6 and TRBJ2-3, the full variable domain is GAGVSQSPRYKVTKRGQDVALRCDPISGHVSLYWYRQALGQGPEFLTYFNYEAQQDKSGLPNDRFSAERPEGSISTLTIQRTEQRDSAMYRCASSLSGGSTDTQYFGPGTRLTVL.

The chain carries TRBV15 and TRBJ1-3; 8 positions match TRBD1. Germline V lookup: CDR1 LNHNV, CDR2 YYDKDF (reference sequence). J gave up 3 bases and V 3 bases, and 10 bases lay outside the gene matches. The CDR3 contains 17 residues. The DNA of the CDR3 is TGTGCCACCAGCAGGGCCAGGGGGCGCCTAAGTGGAAACACCATATATTTT. Encoded protein: CATSRARGRLSGNTIYF.

The chain has TRBV28 and TRBJ2-2; a weak D match, TRBD1 (6 bases). V lost 6 bases and J 7 bases, leaving 15 bases between the germline ends. The CDR3 is 14 residues long. CDR1 is MDHEN, CDR2 SYDVKM, per germline. CDR3 nucleotide sequence: TGTGCCAGCAGGACACAGGGATGGGGCGGGGAGCTGTTTTTT. This encodes CASRTQGWGGELFF. Looking up the rest from reference TRBV28 and TRBJ2-2 gives the full variable domain: DVKVTQSSRYLVKRTGEKVFLECVQDMDHENMFWYRQDPGLGLRLIYFSYDVKMKEKGDIPEGYSVSREKKERFSLILESASTNQTSMYLCASRTQGWGGELFFGEGSRLTVL.

The V and J genes are TRBV21-1 and TRBJ2-7; the listed D gene, TRBD2, was not tested against the DNA. TRBV21-1 is labeled a pseudogene. The CDR3 runs to 16 residues. The CDR3 nucleotides are TGTGCCAGCAGCAAAGAAAGCGGGAGGCTTCTCTACGAGCAGTACGTC. This translates into CASSKESGRLLYEQYV.

The rearrangement joins TRBV7-8 to TRBJ2-1; TRBD2 matches at 10 bases. Losses at the gene ends were 4 bases for V and 3 bases for J; bases not matched to a gene: 9. The length of the CDR3 is 17 residues. Germline CDR1 and CDR2: SGHVS and FQNEAQ. CDR3 in amino acids: CASSYRGVAGGYNEQFF. The CDR3 DNA sequence: TGTGCCAGCAGCTATAGGGGGGTAGCGGGAGGCTACAATGAGCAGTTCTTC.

The genes are TRBV28 and TRBJ1-4; D is uncertain. The V gene lost 5 bases and the J gene lost 6 bases, with 13 bases spanning the gap. CDR1 and CDR2 from the germline V gene are MDHEN and SYDVKM. This CDR3 has 14 amino acids. The CDR3 coding sequence is TGTGCCAGCAGTGAGGGAAGCACGTATGAAAAACTGTTTTTT. Amino acids: CASSEGSTYEKLFF.

J is TRBJ1-5 and V is TRBV4-1, with a tentative D call TRBD1 (6 bases). This CDR3 spans 17 amino acids. CDR1 and CDR2 from the germline V gene are MGHRA and YSYEKL. Trimming cost V 4 bases and J 0 bases, with 16 bases left between them. This CDR3 is CASSPTGQPTSNQPQHF. CDR3 in DNA: TGCGCCAGCAGCCCCACAGGACAGCCGACTAGCAATCAGCCCCAGCATTTT.

The J gene is TRBJ2-1, the V gene TRBV2; 10 bases agree with TRBD2. CDR3 size: 14 residues. The V gene's germline CDR1 is SNHLY and CDR2 FYNNEI. Germline trimming cut 8 bases from V and 4 bases from J; bases unmatched to any gene: 5. This CDR3 is CASLAGAYYNEQFF. The CDR3 DNA reads as TGTGCCAGCCTAGCGGGAGCGTATTACAATGAGCAGTTCTTC.

The genes are TRBV29-1 and TRBJ1-2, with D possibly TRBD1 on 5 matching bases. The CDR3 extends over 13 amino acids. Trimming stripped 2 bases from V and 5 bases from J, with 12 bases between. CDR1 SQVTM and CDR2 ANQGSEA come from the germline V gene. CDR3 region: CSVERGSAYGYTF. In DNA form, the CDR3 reads TGCAGCGTTGAAAGGGGTTCAGCGTATGGCTACACCTTC.

The CDR3 sequence: CASSTGLPKETQYF. CDR3 sequence (DNA): TGTGCCAGTAGTACGGGACTACCTAAAGAGACCCAGTACTTC. V is TRBV19 and J is TRBJ2-5; TRBD2 matches 7 bases. V lost 4 bases, J lost 3 bases, and 5 bases stayed unmatched. There are 14 residues in the CDR3. CDR1 and CDR2 from the germline V gene are LNHDA and SQIVND (reference sequence).

To note about this clone: The sample carries other DNA sequences with the same CDR3. The V and J genes are TRBV5-1 and TRBJ1-2, with no clear D. The CDR3 totals 14 residues. V was cut by 0 bases and J by 0 bases, with 6 bases left in between. Per germline, CDR1 SGHRS and CDR2 YFSETQ. The CDR3 reads CASSLGSANYGYTF. The DNA of the CDR3 is TGCGCCAGCAGCTTGGGGTCAGCTAACTATGGCTACACCTTC.

The chain links TRBV12-5 to TRBJ2-1; 9 bases map to TRBD2. This CDR3 is 16 amino acids long. Germline CDR1 is LGHNT and CDR2 is FRNRAP. V lost 1 base to trimming and J lost 4 bases; unmatched junction nucleotides: 5. CDR3 region: CASGLGAGGGYNEQFF. The CDR3 coding sequence is TGTGCTAGTGGTTTGGGAGCGGGAGGAGGTTACAATGAGCAGTTCTTC.

The chain has TRBV15 and TRBJ1-1; D is perhaps TRBD1 (6 bases). Per germline, CDR1 LNHNV and CDR2 YYDKDF (reference sequence). Trimming removed 5 bases at V and 5 bases at J, with 18 bases between. This CDR3 contains 15 residues. CDR3 sequence reads: CATSLETGRGTEAFF. CDR3 coding DNA: TGTGCCACCAGCCTAGAAACAGGGCGTGGTACTGAAGCTTTCTTT.

Remarks on this clone: The same CDR3 is also encoded by other DNA sequences in this sample. The rearrangement joins TRBV5-6 to TRBJ1-1; possibly TRBD1 for D (5 bases). Trimming stripped 0 bases from V and 2 bases from J, with 8 bases between. The CDR3 is 14 amino acids. Germline V gene sequence: CDR1 SGHDT, CDR2 YYEEEE. The CDR3 DNA sequence: TGTGCCAGCAGCTTGGGACAGCCAAACACTGAAGCTTTCTTT. This sequence encodes CASSLGQPNTEAFF.

There are a few counts of this clone. V is TRBV18 and J is TRBJ1-1; D remains ambiguous. The CDR3 consists of 14 residues. Germline V lookup: CDR1 KGHSH, CDR2 LQKENI. Trimming removed 2 bases at V and 1 base at J, with 8 bases between. The CDR3 DNA reads TGTGCCAGCTCACCATCCAGACAGAACACTGAAGCTTTCTTT. Translation: CASSPSRQNTEAFF.

J is TRBJ1-2 and V is TRBV30; 9 bases match TRBD1. V was pared by 4 bases and J by 5 bases, with 8 bases of the junction left unmatched. CDR1 is GTSNPN and CDR2 is SVGIG in the germline V gene (reference sequence). This CDR3 spans 14 amino acids. The CDR3 nucleotides are TGTGCCTGGAACACCCGACAGGGGGTTTATGGCTACACCTTC. This codes for CAWNTRQGVYGYTF.

This chain joins TRBV3-1 (or the pseudogene TRBV3-2) and TRBJ1-6, with 8 bases identical to TRBD1. This CDR3 contains 14 residues. The J segment lost 6 bases and the V segment lost 5 bases, leaving 3 bases of the junction unmatched. Germline assignment: CDR1 LGHDT and CDR2 YNNKEL (reference sequence). Here the CDR3 reads CASSFGQGNSPLHF. DNA of the CDR3: TGTGCCAGCAGCTTCGGACAGGGTAATTCACCCCTCCACTTT.

The rearrangement links TRBV19 to TRBJ2-3; TRBD2 is a possible D gene (5 bases). Germline lookup yields CDR1 LNHDA and CDR2 SQIVND (reference sequence). The V end was cut by 5 bases, the J end by 0 bases, with 21 bases between. This CDR3 region has 18 residues. CDR3 amino acids: CASSLLYGIRASTDTQYF. The CDR3 nucleotides are TGTGCCAGTAGTCTTTTATACGGGATACGTGCTAGCACAGATACGCAGTATTTT.

V usage is TRBV5-8 and J usage is TRBJ2-5; 7 bases align to TRBD1. The germline V gene has CDR1 SGHTS and CDR2 YDEGEE. Unmatched junction bases numbered 9, after V lost 0 bases and J lost 4 bases. This CDR3 is 16 amino acids long. CDR3 DNA sequence: TGTGCCAGCAGCTTGGGACAGGGAAGGAGAGGAGAGACCCAGTACTTC. Translating it yields CASSLGQGRRGETQYF.

This rearrangement joins TRBV19 to TRBJ2-3; D remains unclear. Deletions cut 7 bases from V and 0 bases from J, with 11 bases between. Germline V gives CDR1 LNHDA, CDR2 SQIVND (reference sequence). The CDR3 is 14 residues long. The CDR3 coding sequence is TGTGCCAGTACCTCCCAGGCCAGCACAGATACGCAGTATTTT. Translated, it gives CASTSQASTDTQYF.